This T cell receptor (beta chain) originates from a study of graft-versus-host responses after intestinal transplantation. Study details: Anti-thymocyte globulin was used for induction in all recipients, who then took tacrolimus and steroids for about three years.

The assay was immunoSEQ multiplex PCR, and TCRdb's table has in-frame clones only and misses some. The data show 45,000 to 60,000 clones, about 90% seen once. The ends were cut back, 4 bases at V and 7 bases at J, with 15 bases in the middle. The CDR3 consists of 14 residues. Regarding this clone: The target antigen is unknown.

Sequenced here: unstimulated CD4+ T cells sorted from spleen or lymph node cells, sampled before transplant. The rearrangement uses TRBV23-1 and TRBJ2-3; TRBD2 is a possible D gene (5 bases). TRBV23-1 is classed as an ORF, of uncertain function. This sequence was found in a human donor who was the organ donor for an intestinal transplant. The CDR3 DNA reads TGCGCCAGCAGTCGGGAGCGGCCCCCTTATACGCAGTATTTT. It specifies CASSRERPPYTQYF.